This T cell receptor (beta chain) was profiled in a study of blood T cell repertoires in COVID-19. Using immunoSEQ multiplex PCR, the repertoire was profiled, and TCRdb retains in-frame clones only, with some absent. The sample lists about 150,000 clones; roughly 87% were seen once. V was clipped by 3 bases and J by 6 bases, with 12 bases between them. Germline V gene lookup returns CDR1 SGHTA and CDR2 FQGNSA. The CDR3 totals 14 residues. V and J are TRBV7-2 and TRBJ1-5; maybe TRBD1 (5 bases). The sequenced sample was peripheral blood. This receptor was taken from a woman aged 55-70 years with active or convalescent COVID-19. CDR3 amino acids: CASSFDGGVQPQHF. CDR3 nucleotide sequence: TGTGCCAGCAGCTTCGACGGAGGGGTTCAGCCCCAGCATTTT.